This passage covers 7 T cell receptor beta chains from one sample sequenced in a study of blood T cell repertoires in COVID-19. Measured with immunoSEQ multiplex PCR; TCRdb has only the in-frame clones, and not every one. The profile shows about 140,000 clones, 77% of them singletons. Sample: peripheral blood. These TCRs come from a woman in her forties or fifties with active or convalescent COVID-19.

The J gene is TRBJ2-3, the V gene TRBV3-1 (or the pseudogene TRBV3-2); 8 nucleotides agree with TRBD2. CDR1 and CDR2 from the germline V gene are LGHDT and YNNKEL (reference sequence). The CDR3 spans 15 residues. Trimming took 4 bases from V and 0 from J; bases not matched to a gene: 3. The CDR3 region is CASSPSGGSTDTQYF. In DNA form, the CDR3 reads TGTGCCAGCAGCCCAAGCGGGGGTAGCACAGATACGCAGTATTTT.

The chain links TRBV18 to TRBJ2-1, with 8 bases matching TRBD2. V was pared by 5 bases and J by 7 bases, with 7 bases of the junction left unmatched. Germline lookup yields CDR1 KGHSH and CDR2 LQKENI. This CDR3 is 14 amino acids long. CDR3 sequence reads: CASSSLAGSNEQFF. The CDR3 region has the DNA TGTGCCAGCTCATCTCTAGCGGGCTCTAATGAGCAGTTCTTC.

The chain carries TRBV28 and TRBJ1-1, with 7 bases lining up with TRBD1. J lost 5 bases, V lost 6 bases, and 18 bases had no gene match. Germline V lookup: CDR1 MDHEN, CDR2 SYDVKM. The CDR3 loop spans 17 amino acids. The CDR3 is CASSLRLGAGGGTEAFF. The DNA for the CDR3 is TGTGCCAGCAGCCTCCGTTTGGGGGCAGGGGGTGGAACTGAAGCTTTCTTT.

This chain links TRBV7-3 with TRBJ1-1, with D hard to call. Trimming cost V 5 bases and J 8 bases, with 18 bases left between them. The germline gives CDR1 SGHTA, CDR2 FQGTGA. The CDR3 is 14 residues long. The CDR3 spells CASSRRGSLDEAFF. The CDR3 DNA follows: TGTGCCAGCAGCCGGCGGGGATCTCTGGACGAAGCTTTCTTT. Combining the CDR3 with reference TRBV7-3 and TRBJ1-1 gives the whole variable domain GAGVSQTPSNKVTEKGKYVELRCDPISGHTALYWYRQSLGQGPEFLIYFQGTGAADDSGLPNDRFFAVRPEGSVSTLKIQRTERGDSAVYLCASSRRGSLDEAFFGQGTRLTVV.

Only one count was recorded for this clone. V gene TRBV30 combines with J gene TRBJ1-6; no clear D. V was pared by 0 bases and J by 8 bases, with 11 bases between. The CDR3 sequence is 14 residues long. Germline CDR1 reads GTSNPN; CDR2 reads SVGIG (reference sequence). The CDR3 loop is CAWSVPLVYSPLHF. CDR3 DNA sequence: TGTGCCTGGAGTGTACCGTTAGTGTATTCACCCCTCCACTTT.

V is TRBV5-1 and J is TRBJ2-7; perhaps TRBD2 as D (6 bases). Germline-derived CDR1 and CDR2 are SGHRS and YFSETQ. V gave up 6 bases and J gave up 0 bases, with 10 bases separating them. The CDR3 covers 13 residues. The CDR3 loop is CASNRGSSYEQYF. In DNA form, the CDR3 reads TGCGCCAGCAACCGGGGGAGCTCCTACGAGCAGTACTTC.

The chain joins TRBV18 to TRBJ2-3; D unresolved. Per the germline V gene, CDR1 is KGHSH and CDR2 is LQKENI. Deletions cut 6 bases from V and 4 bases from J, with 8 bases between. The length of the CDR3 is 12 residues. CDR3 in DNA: TGTGCCAGCTCCCTCTTCCCAGATACGCAGTATTTT. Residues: CASSLFPDTQYF.